These 32 T cell receptor beta chains originate from one sample sequenced in a study of OX40 agonist ivuxolimab in advanced cancers. Measured with immunoSEQ multiplex PCR; TCRdb has only the in-frame clones, and not every one. The repertoire holds more than 30,000 clones, 86% seen once, with 2.4% in the top ten. The source material was CD4+ or CD8+ T cells sorted from blood, sampled in a trial of the OX40 agonist ivuxolimab. The receptors derive from an adult with an advanced solid tumor such as melanoma, head and neck, liver or kidney cancer.

Judged by abundance, this clone is medium-sized. The gene calls are TRBV7-9 and TRBJ2-3; 7 bases align to TRBD1. This CDR3 has 15 amino acids. Germline V gene sequence: CDR1 SEHNR, CDR2 FQNEAQ (reference sequence). The V gene end was trimmed by 3 bases and the J gene end by 2 bases; junction bases not matched to a gene: 5. CDR3 loop: CASSFRQGHTDTQYF. The CDR3 nucleotides are TGTGCCAGCAGCTTTCGACAGGGTCACACAGATACGCAGTATTTT.

The chain recombines TRBV30 with TRBJ2-7; either TRBD1 or TRBD2 may fit D (5 bases each). In germline, CDR1 is GTSNPN, CDR2 SVGIG (reference sequence). This CDR3 is 13 amino acids long. V was pared by 5 bases and J by 6 bases, with 17 bases between. The chain's CDR3 is CAWARDRRSEQYF. The CDR3 DNA is TGTGCCTGGGCAAGGGACCGAAGAAGCGAGCAGTACTTC.

V gene TRBV19 combines with J gene TRBJ2-1, with D possibly being TRBD2 (5 bases). Germline CDR1 reads LNHDA; CDR2 reads SQIVND (reference sequence). This CDR3 region has 14 residues. Deletions cut 3 bases from V and 7 bases from J, with 13 bases between. This CDR3 is CASSILGRRNEQFF. CDR3 coding DNA: TGTGCCAGTAGTATCTTAGGGAGAAGGAATGAGCAGTTCTTC.

The chain recombines TRBV5-1 with TRBJ1-2, with D possibly being TRBD1 (6 bases). Trimming took off 0 bases at V and 5 bases at J, with 8 bases between the two ends. This CDR3 is built from 13 residues. Per germline, CDR1 SGHRS and CDR2 YFSETQ. The CDR3 bases are TGCGCCAGCAGCTTGGACGGACAGTATGGCTACACCTTC. It translates to CASSLDGQYGYTF. The whole variable domain, remainder taken from reference TRBV5-1 and TRBJ1-2, is KAGVTQTPRYLIKTRGQQVTLSCSPISGHRSVSWYQQTPGQGLQFLFEYFSETQRNKGNFPGRFSGRQFSNSRSEMNVSTLELGDSALYLCASSLDGQYGYTFGSGTRLTVV.

The CDR3 nucleotides are TGTGCCAGCAGTTTACAGGAGAAGGGTACGCAGTATTTT. Its translation: CASSLQEKGTQYF. This sequence joins TRBV27 and TRBJ2-3; D unresolved. V gave up 2 bases and J gave up 8 bases, with 11 bases separating them. The CDR3 spans 13 residues. The germline gives CDR1 MNHEY, CDR2 SMNVEV (reference sequence).

The V call is TRBV6-5, the J call TRBJ2-3; unclear D gene. V dropped 6 bases and J dropped 4 bases, with 5 bases sitting between them. Per the germline V gene, CDR1 is MNHEY and CDR2 is SVGAGI. The CDR3 loop spans 11 amino acids. The CDR3 loop reads CASRFSDTQYF. The CDR3 bases are TGTGCCAGCAGGTTTTCAGATACGCAGTATTTT.

Of note for this clone: Given a much more abundant clone one base away, this may be a read error. The sample has other DNA sequences that encode this CDR3 too. The J gene is TRBJ2-1, the V gene TRBV6-5, with D hard to call. The CDR3 extends over 12 amino acids. The germline V and J ends were trimmed by 5 bases and 2 bases, with 4 bases remaining between them. The germline V gene encodes CDR1 MNHEY and CDR2 SVGAGI. The CDR3 nucleotides read TGTGCCAGCAGTCGACCCTACAATGAGCAGTTCTTC. Translated: CASSRPYNEQFF.

The J gene is TRBJ1-2, the V gene TRBV5-1; a possible D gene is TRBD1 (6 bases). From germline, CDR1 is SGHRS and CDR2 YFSETQ. The CDR3 contains 15 residues. The germline V and J ends were trimmed by 4 bases and 2 bases, with 15 bases remaining between them. For the CDR3, the DNA is TGCGCCAGCAGCCCCGGGGGGGGCCCAAACTATGGCTACACCTTC. Translating gives CASSPGGGPNYGYTF.

The chain's CDR3 is CASSSDSYQPQHF. CDR3 bases: TGTGCCAGCAGCTCGGACAGTTACCAGCCCCAGCATTTT. The genes are TRBV7-2 and TRBJ1-5, with D possibly TRBD1 on 6 matching bases. The V end was cut by 4 bases, the J end by 7 bases, with 11 bases between. This CDR3 spans 13 amino acids. The germline V gene has CDR1 SGHTA and CDR2 FQGNSA.

The chain combines TRBV28 with TRBJ2-1; either TRBD1 or TRBD2 may fit D (5 bases each). In germline, CDR1 is MDHEN, CDR2 SYDVKM. The length of the CDR3 is 16 residues. Trimming removed 5 bases at V and 0 bases at J, with 14 bases between. CDR3 protein: CASSPVPGTSYNEQFF. As DNA, the CDR3 is TGTGCCAGCAGTCCAGTCCCGGGGACCTCCTACAATGAGCAGTTCTTC.

V gene TRBV4-1 combines with J gene TRBJ2-1; D is perhaps TRBD1 (6 bases). V was clipped by 4 bases and J by 4 bases, with 20 bases between them. The CDR3 is 17 residues long. Germline CDR1 reads MGHRA; CDR2 reads YSYEKL. The CDR3 reads CASSRTPPGDRYNEQFF. CDR3 coding DNA: TGCGCCAGCAGCCGCACGCCTCCAGGGGATCGGTACAATGAGCAGTTCTTC.

The CDR3 region has the DNA TGCGCCAGCAGCCAAGGTGGGACTTGGTCCACTGAAGCTTTCTTT. Translation: CASSQGGTWSTEAFF. The chain employs TRBV4-1 and TRBJ1-1; D possibly corresponds to TRBD1 (5 bases). The germline gives CDR1 MGHRA, CDR2 YSYEKL. V lost 1 base to trimming and J lost 4 bases, with 13 bases between them. The CDR3 length is 15 residues.

The chain carries TRBV7-9 and TRBJ1-1, with D maybe TRBD1 (6 bases). This CDR3 has 14 amino acids. The germline CDR1 and CDR2 sequences are SEHNR and FQNEAQ (reference sequence). Trimming left V 7 bases short and J 0 bases short, with 12 bases between. The chain's CDR3 is CASINTGLNTEAFF. The CDR3 DNA follows: TGTGCCAGCATCAATACAGGGTTGAACACTGAAGCTTTCTTT.

The chain uses TRBV2 and TRBJ2-2, with D perhaps TRBD1 or TRBD2 (5 bases each). V was pared by 6 bases and J by 4 bases, with 15 bases between. CDR3 length: 15 amino acids. Looked up from germline, CDR1 is SNHLY and CDR2 is FYNNEI. The CDR3 coding sequence is TGTGCCAGCAGGGTTACAGGTGCGGGCACCGGGGAGCTGTTTTTT. Its translation: CASRVTGAGTGELFF.

This chain joins TRBV5-1 and TRBJ1-1, with D possibly TRBD1 on 6 matching bases. The CDR3 runs 13 residues. Germline V gene data show CDR1 as SGHRS and CDR2 as YFSETQ. The germline V and J ends were trimmed by 4 bases and 5 bases, with 12 bases remaining between them. The CDR3 bases are TGCGCCAGCAGCCCAGGGGTTCGGACTGAAGCTTTCTTT. This gives the protein CASSPGVRTEAFF. Based on the CDR3 plus reference TRBV5-1 and TRBJ1-1, the full variable domain is KAGVTQTPRYLIKTRGQQVTLSCSPISGHRSVSWYQQTPGQGLQFLFEYFSETQRNKGNFPGRFSGRQFSNSRSEMNVSTLELGDSALYLCASSPGVRTEAFFGQGTRLTVV.

The gene calls are TRBV5-1 and TRBJ2-5; D might be TRBD1 (5 bases). Germline V gene sequence: CDR1 SGHRS, CDR2 YFSETQ. The V end was cut by 2 bases, the J end by 5 bases, with 13 bases between. The CDR3 is 14 amino acids. CDR3 residues: CASSLQVPGETQYF. DNA for the CDR3: TGCGCCAGCAGCTTACAGGTCCCCGGGGAGACCCAGTACTTC.

This clone came up a few times. V is TRBV5-1 and J is TRBJ1-5; 8 bases match TRBD1. The germline CDR1 and CDR2 sequences are SGHRS and YFSETQ. The CDR3 runs 15 residues. With V trimmed by 4 bases and J by 5 bases, 8 bases remained unmatched. CDR3 in DNA: TGCGCCAGCAGCCTCCGGACAGGGAGGGATCAGCCCCAGCATTTT. It is translated as CASSLRTGRDQPQHF. The variable domain in full, completed from reference TRBV5-1 and TRBJ1-5, reads KAGVTQTPRYLIKTRGQQVTLSCSPISGHRSVSWYQQTPGQGLQFLFEYFSETQRNKGNFPGRFSGRQFSNSRSEMNVSTLELGDSALYLCASSLRTGRDQPQHFGDGTRLSIL.

V and J are TRBV5-1 and TRBJ1-6; D is unclear. This CDR3 has 16 residues. Germline-derived CDR1 and CDR2 are SGHRS and YFSETQ. With 0 bases removed from V and 5 bases from J, the gap between germline ends came to 12 bases. CDR3 sequence reads: CASSLEMGGNNSPLHF. The CDR3 DNA reads TGCGCCAGCAGCTTGGAGATGGGAGGGAATAATTCACCCCTCCACTTT.

CDR3 in amino acids: CAISEMGDFVGYGYTF. The CDR3 DNA reads as TGTGCCATCAGTGAAATGGGGGATTTCGTGGGGTATGGCTACACCTTC. This sequence joins TRBV10-3 and TRBJ1-2, with a weak D call TRBD1 (5 bases). The CDR3 totals 16 residues. The germline V and J ends were trimmed by 3 bases and 5 bases, with 19 bases remaining between them. Germline lookup yields CDR1 ENHRY and CDR2 SYGVKD.

This sequence joins TRBV6-1 and TRBJ1-5, with D tentatively TRBD1 (5 bases). Germline-derived CDR1 and CDR2 are MNHNS and SASEGT. V was trimmed by 7 bases and J by 2 bases, leaving 12 bases between them. The CDR3 covers 14 residues. The CDR3 region is CASITGVGNQPQHF. Written as DNA, the CDR3 is TGTGCCAGCATAACAGGCGTGGGCAATCAGCCCCAGCATTTT.

This clone was observed a few times. This rearrangement joins TRBV2 to TRBJ1-6, with 7 bases lining up with TRBD1. The V gene end was trimmed by 4 bases and the J gene end by 8 bases; junction bases not matched to a gene: 5. This CDR3 region has 14 residues. Germline CDR1 reads SNHLY; CDR2 reads FYNNEI. The CDR3 sequence: CASSGHRGDSPLHF. The CDR3 region has the DNA TGTGCCAGCAGTGGCCACAGGGGTGATTCACCCCTCCACTTT.

The rearrangement joins TRBV9 to TRBJ2-6; D might be TRBD2 (5 bases). CDR3 length: 16 residues. The V and J ends lost 0 bases and 0 bases respectively, with 7 bases between them. Looked up from germline, CDR1 is SGDLS and CDR2 is YYNGEE. The CDR3 region is CASSVAGFSGANVLTF. For the CDR3, the DNA is TGTGCCAGCAGCGTAGCGGGGTTCTCTGGGGCCAACGTCCTGACTTTC.

The chain links TRBV4-3 to TRBJ1-2, with D possibly matching TRBD1 (5 bases). The germline gives CDR1 LGHNA, CDR2 YSLEER. V lost 6 bases and J lost 4, with 9 bases in between. The length of the CDR3 is 12 residues. The DNA of the CDR3 is TGCGCCAGCAGGGGTGACAGCTATGGCTACACCTTC. As protein: CASRGDSYGYTF.

The gene calls are TRBV6-6 and TRBJ1-6, with TRBD1 matching over 7 bases. V lost 4 bases to trimming and J lost 15 bases; unmatched junction nucleotides: 15. Germline V gene data show CDR1 as MNHNY and CDR2 as SVGAGI (reference sequence). There are 15 residues in the CDR3. The CDR3 region is CASSSSTGTLSGLHF. The CDR3 region has the DNA TGTGCCAGCAGTTCCTCGACAGGGACCCTGAGCGGCCTCCACTTT.

The chain recombines TRBV5-1 with TRBJ2-2; TRBD1 aligns across 8 bases. V lost 1 base, J lost 5 bases, and 7 bases stayed unmatched. This CDR3 has 16 amino acids. CDR1 is SGHRS and CDR2 is YFSETQ in the germline V gene. CDR3 nucleotides: TGCGCCAGCAGCTTGTCGGCAGGGGGCAATACCGGGGAGCTGTTTTTT. Its translation: CASSLSAGGNTGELFF.

This clone was seen a few times. V gene TRBV11-3 combines with J gene TRBJ2-3; D is ambiguous. The germline V gene has CDR1 SGHNT and CDR2 YENEEA. Trimming cost V 1 base and J 3 bases, with 5 bases left between them. CDR3 length equals 13 residues. The CDR3 sequence: CASSLGITDTQYF. CDR3 in DNA: TGTGCCAGCAGCTTAGGGATTACAGATACGCAGTATTTT.

This clone was detected once. This chain connects TRBV7-3 to TRBJ2-3, with a tentative D call TRBD1 (6 bases). Trimming cost V 5 bases and J 0 bases, with 12 bases left between them. Germline V gene lookup returns CDR1 SGHTA and CDR2 FQGTGA. The CDR3 totals 15 residues. The DNA of the CDR3 is TGTGCCAGCAGCCAACAGGGCGTTAGCACAGATACGCAGTATTTT. It specifies CASSQQGVSTDTQYF.

The chain combines TRBV27 with TRBJ1-1; D is uncertain. The CDR3 is 15 amino acids. Germline V gene sequence: CDR1 MNHEY, CDR2 SMNVEV (reference sequence). Trimming took off 2 bases at V and 4 bases at J, with 14 bases between the two ends. For the CDR3, the DNA is TGTGCCAGCAGTTTAGTTCGGGTCGGGAGCACTGAAGCTTTCTTT. Its translation is CASSLVRVGSTEAFF.

The gene calls are TRBV5-4 and TRBJ1-4; D remains unclear. CDR3 size: 17 residues. The germline gives CDR1 SGHNT, CDR2 YYREEE (reference sequence). With 4 bases removed from V and 0 bases from J, the gap between germline ends came to 16 bases. The CDR3 sequence is CASSQDVRGSTNEKLFF. CDR3 coding DNA: TGTGCCAGCAGCCAAGACGTCAGAGGTTCAACTAATGAAAAACTGTTTTTT.

This clone turned up a few times. V and J are TRBV5-5 and TRBJ1-2, with D hard to call. The V end lost 6 bases, the J end lost 8 bases, and 17 bases lay between the germline ends. This CDR3 comprises 13 residues. Germline V CDR1 and CDR2: SGHKS, YYEKEE (reference sequence). CDR3 bases: TGTGCCAGCACCTCCAACCTGGTGGCGGGCTACACCTTC. This translates into CASTSNLVAGYTF. The complete variable domain, with remaining parts taken from reference TRBV5-5 and TRBJ1-2, reads DAGVTQSPTHLIKTRGQQVTLRCSPISGHKSVSWYQQVLGQGPQFIFQYYEKEERGRGNFPDRFSARQFPNYSSELNVNALLLGDSALYLCASTSNLVAGYTFGSGTRLTVV.

The DNA of the CDR3 is TGTGCCAGCAGGCGCCCCGGGACAAGATACACAGATACGCAGTATTTT. It encodes CASRRPGTRYTDTQYF. This chain connects TRBV6-9 to TRBJ2-3; weak D call: TRBD1 (6 bases). From germline, CDR1 is MNHGY and CDR2 SVAAGI. V shed 6 bases and J shed 2 bases, with 18 bases lying between them. The CDR3 runs to 16 residues.

The CDR3 protein is CASSQGRDSNQPQHF. CDR3 DNA: TGCGCCAGCAGCCAAGGGCGGGACAGCAATCAGCCCCAGCATTTT. The chain is built from TRBV4-3 and TRBJ1-5; TRBD1 might be the D (5 bases). This CDR3 has 15 residues. Per germline, CDR1 LGHNA and CDR2 YSLEER. The V end was cut by 1 base, the J end by 1 base, with 8 bases between.